This passage covers 10 T cell receptor beta chains from one sample sequenced in a study of blood T cell repertoires in COVID-19. Here immunoSEQ multiplex PCR was the method, and the copy in TCRdb shows in-frame clones only, minus some. This table holds 130,000 to 150,000 clones, roughly 88% found once. The sequencing input was peripheral blood. Source of these receptors: a man aged 55 to 70 with active or convalescent COVID-19.

The V call is TRBV5-4, the J call TRBJ2-7; the match to TRBD2 covers 7 bases. Germline V CDR1 and CDR2: SGHNT, YYREEE (reference sequence). The CDR3 totals 14 residues. Trimming took 4 bases from V and 11 from J; bases not matched to a gene: 15. The CDR3: CASSPEGIGREEYF. The CDR3 DNA sequence: TGTGCCAGCAGCCCGGAGGGAATTGGGAGGGAGGAGTACTTC.

The chain is built from TRBV7-9 and TRBJ2-7; D perhaps matches TRBD2 (6 bases). This CDR3 contains 18 residues. Germline V gives CDR1 SEHNR, CDR2 FQNEAQ (reference sequence). V lost 6 bases and J lost 1, with 25 bases in between. CDR3 sequence (DNA): TGTGCCAGCAGGAAACTGGGACTTCTAGGAGCCCATTCCTACGAGCAGTACGTC. It translates to CASRKLGLLGAHSYEQYV.

The rearrangement links TRBV3-1 (or the pseudogene TRBV3-2) to TRBJ2-5; the D gene is possibly TRBD1 (6 bases). The CDR3 has 16 amino acids. V shed 4 bases and J shed 5 bases, with 20 bases lying between them. The V gene's germline CDR1 is LGHDT and CDR2 YNNKEL (reference sequence). CDR3: CASSPLLRGSRETQYF. In DNA form, the CDR3 reads TGTGCCAGCAGCCCACTCCTAAGGGGGTCTCGTGAGACCCAGTACTTC.

The rearrangement links TRBV2 to TRBJ2-7; a possible D gene is TRBD1 (5 bases). Germline V gene sequence: CDR1 SNHLY, CDR2 FYNNEI. V was pared by 8 bases and J by 7 bases, with 18 bases between. The CDR3 consists of 13 residues. CDR3 in amino acids: CASVGRRVREQYV. The CDR3 DNA follows: TGTGCCAGCGTGGGGCGGAGAGTACGGGAGCAGTACGTC.

The J gene is TRBJ1-5, the V gene TRBV4-1; D is unresolved. Germline CDR1 is MGHRA and CDR2 is YSYEKL. V lost 0 bases and J 6 bases, leaving 6 bases between the germline ends. The CDR3 totals 13 residues. The CDR3: CASSQDRGQPQHF. Written as DNA, the CDR3 is TGCGCCAGCAGCCAAGATCGGGGTCAGCCCCAGCATTTT.

The V and J genes are TRBV3-1 (or the pseudogene TRBV3-2) and TRBJ1-1; a possible D gene is TRBD1 (5 bases). The ends were cut back, 0 bases at V and 0 bases at J, with 8 bases in the middle. The CDR3 length is 15 residues. CDR1 is LGHDT and CDR2 is YNNKEL in the germline V gene (reference sequence). The CDR3 nucleotides read TGTGCCAGCAGCCAAGACAAGGGGATGAACACTGAAGCTTTCTTT. It encodes CASSQDKGMNTEAFF.

This chain uses TRBV5-4 with TRBJ2-3, with a tentative D call TRBD2 (6 bases). The CDR3 extends over 14 amino acids. Germline CDR1 SGHNT, CDR2 YYREEE (reference sequence). Trimming took 4 bases from V and 3 from J, leaving 12 bases between them. This chain's CDR3 is CASSLGLLTDTQYF. As DNA, the CDR3 is TGTGCCAGCAGCCTAGGACTATTAACAGATACGCAGTATTTT.

The chain uses TRBV19 and TRBJ1-2; 8 nucleotides line up with TRBD1. In germline, CDR1 is LNHDA, CDR2 SQIVND (reference sequence). The CDR3 runs to 13 residues. V lost 7 bases, J lost 4 bases, and 5 bases stayed unmatched. CDR3 coding DNA: TGTGCCAGTACCGAGGGACAGGCCTATGGCTACACCTTC. Translation: CASTEGQAYGYTF.

The chain has TRBV19 and TRBJ1-4; D is possibly TRBD1 (5 bases). Trimming removed 5 bases at V and 0 bases at J, with 13 bases between. The germline V gene has CDR1 LNHDA and CDR2 SQIVND (reference sequence). The CDR3 contains 16 residues. Here the CDR3 DNA reads TGTGCCAGTAGTCAGGGTTTTGGGGCAACTAATGAAAAACTGTTTTTT. Its translation: CASSQGFGATNEKLFF. Full variable domain (rest looked up from reference TRBV19 and TRBJ1-4): DGGITQSPKYLFRKEGQNVTLSCEQNLNHDAMYWYRQDPGQGLRLIYYSQIVNDFQKGDIAEGYSVSREKKESFPLTVTSAQKNPTAFYLCASSQGFGATNEKLFFGSGTQLSVL.

The CDR3 coding sequence is TGTGCCAGCAGTGGAGGGACAGCTATGGGCTACACCTTC. It codes for CASSGGTAMGYTF. The chain couples TRBV25-1 to TRBJ1-2; TRBD1 agrees at 7 bases. The CDR3 totals 13 residues. The V gene end was trimmed by 4 bases and the J gene end by 8 bases; junction bases not matched to a gene: 7. CDR1 and CDR2 (germline): MGHDK, SYGVNS.